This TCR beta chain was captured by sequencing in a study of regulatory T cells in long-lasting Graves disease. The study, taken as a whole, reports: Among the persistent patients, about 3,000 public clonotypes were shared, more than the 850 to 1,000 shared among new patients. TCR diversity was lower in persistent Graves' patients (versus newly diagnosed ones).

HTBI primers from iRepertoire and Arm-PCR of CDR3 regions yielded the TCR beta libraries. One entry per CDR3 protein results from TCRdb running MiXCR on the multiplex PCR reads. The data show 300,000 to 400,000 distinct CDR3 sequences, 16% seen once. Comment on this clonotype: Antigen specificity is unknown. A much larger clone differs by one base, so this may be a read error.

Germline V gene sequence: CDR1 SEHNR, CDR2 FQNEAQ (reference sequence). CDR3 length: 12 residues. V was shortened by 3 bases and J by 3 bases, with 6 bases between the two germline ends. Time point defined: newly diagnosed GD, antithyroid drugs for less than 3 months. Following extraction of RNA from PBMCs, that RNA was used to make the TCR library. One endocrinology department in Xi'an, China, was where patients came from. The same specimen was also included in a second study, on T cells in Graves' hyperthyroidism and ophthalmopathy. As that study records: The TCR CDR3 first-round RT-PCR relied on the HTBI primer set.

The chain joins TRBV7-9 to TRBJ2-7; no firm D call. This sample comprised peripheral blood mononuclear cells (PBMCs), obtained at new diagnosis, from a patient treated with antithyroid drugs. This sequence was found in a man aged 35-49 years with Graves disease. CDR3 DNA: TGTGCCAGCAGCTTTGACGGCTACGAGCAGTACTTC. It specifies CASSFDGYEQYF.